This T cell receptor (beta chain) was found in a study of cytomegalovirus exposure and HLA in healthy donors. Study outcomes and limitations: There were several of the most significant clusters that appeared linked to common viral pathogens in a later analysis. In a later analysis, at a false discovery rate of 0.05, approximately 15,000 TCR beta sequences matched HLA alleles. Reportedly, TCR beta sequences accurately predicted HLA-A and HLA-B alleles in most subjects. By HLA locus, TCR association rates varied in a later analysis, with DRB1 showing the most and HLA-C the fewest.

Notes on this clone: What it binds is unknown.

PCR primers comprised 60 Vbeta and 13 Jbeta primers. The data were produced by immunoSEQ multiplex PCR, yet TCRdb's version contains in-frame clones alone and is incomplete. The specimen's table records 160,000 or so clones. There are 20 residues in the CDR3. J was trimmed by 0 bases and V by 4 bases; bases with no gene match: 17. Germline CDR1 SGHDN, CDR2 FVKESK. This chain joins TRBV14 and TRBJ2-7, with 11 bases aligning to TRBD2. Sequences were obtained from PBMCs. The TCR was taken from a man aged 25-40 years in good health and CMV-seronegative. The CDR3 loop reads CASSPIPGLAAKTDSYEQYF. The CDR3 nucleotides read TGTGCCAGCAGCCCCATCCCGGGACTAGCGGCGAAAACTGACTCCTACGAGCAGTACTTC.